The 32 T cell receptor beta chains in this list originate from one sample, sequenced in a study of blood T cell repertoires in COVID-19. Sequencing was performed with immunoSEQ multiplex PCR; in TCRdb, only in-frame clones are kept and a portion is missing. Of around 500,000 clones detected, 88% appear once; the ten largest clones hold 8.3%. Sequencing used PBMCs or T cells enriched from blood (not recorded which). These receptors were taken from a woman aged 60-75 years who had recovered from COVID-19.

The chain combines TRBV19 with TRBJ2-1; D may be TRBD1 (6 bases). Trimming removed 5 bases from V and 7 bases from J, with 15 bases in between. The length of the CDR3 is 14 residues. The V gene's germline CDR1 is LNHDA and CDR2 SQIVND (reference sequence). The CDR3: CASSPMDSTNEQFF. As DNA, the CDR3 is TGTGCCAGTAGTCCGATGGACAGCACGAATGAGCAGTTCTTC.

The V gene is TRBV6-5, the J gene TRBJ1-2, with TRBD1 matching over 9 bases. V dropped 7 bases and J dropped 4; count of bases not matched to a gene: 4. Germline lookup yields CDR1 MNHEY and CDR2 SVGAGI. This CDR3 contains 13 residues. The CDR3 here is CASTATGGYGYTF. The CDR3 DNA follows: TGTGCCAGCACCGCGACAGGGGGCTATGGCTACACCTTC.

The DNA of the CDR3 is TGTGCCAGCAGCTTGTTTGGACAGGGAGGGGACCACAATGAGCAGTTCTTC. Translated: CASSLFGQGGDHNEQFF. The chain carries TRBV5-8 and TRBJ2-1; D is possibly TRBD1 (8 bases). CDR3 length: 17 amino acids. Looked up from germline, CDR1 is SGHTS and CDR2 is YDEGEE. Trimming shortened V by 1 base and J by 5 bases, and 19 bases separated the two germline ends.

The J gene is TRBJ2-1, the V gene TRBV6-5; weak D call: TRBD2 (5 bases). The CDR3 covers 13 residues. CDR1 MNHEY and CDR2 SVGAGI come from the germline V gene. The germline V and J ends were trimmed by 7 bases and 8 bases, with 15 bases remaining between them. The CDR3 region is CASIRAGRDEQFF. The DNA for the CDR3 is TGTGCCAGCATCCGGGCCGGGCGGGATGAGCAGTTCTTC.

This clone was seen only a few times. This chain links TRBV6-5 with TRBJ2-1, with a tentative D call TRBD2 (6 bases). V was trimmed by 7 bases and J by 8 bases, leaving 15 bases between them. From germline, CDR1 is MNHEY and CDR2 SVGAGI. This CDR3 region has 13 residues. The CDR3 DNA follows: TGTGCCAGCATCCCCCCGGGGGTTGATGAGCAGTTCTTC. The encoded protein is CASIPPGVDEQFF.

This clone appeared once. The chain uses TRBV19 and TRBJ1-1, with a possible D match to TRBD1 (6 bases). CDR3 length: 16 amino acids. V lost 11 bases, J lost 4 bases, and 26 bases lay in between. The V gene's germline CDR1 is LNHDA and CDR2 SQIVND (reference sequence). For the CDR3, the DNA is TGTGCCGCGGGGGGCAGGGTTGGGTCCGGGTCCACTGAAGCTTTCTTT. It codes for CAAGGRVGSGSTEAFF.

CDR3 amino acids: CASSVEGGETQYF. The DNA for the CDR3 is TGCGCCAGCAGCGTCGAGGGCGGAGAGACCCAGTACTTC. J is TRBJ2-5 and V is TRBV5-1; D is possibly TRBD2 (5 bases). With 4 bases removed from V and 4 bases from J, the gap between germline ends came to 11 bases. CDR1 and CDR2 (germline): SGHRS, YFSETQ. This CDR3 has 13 residues.

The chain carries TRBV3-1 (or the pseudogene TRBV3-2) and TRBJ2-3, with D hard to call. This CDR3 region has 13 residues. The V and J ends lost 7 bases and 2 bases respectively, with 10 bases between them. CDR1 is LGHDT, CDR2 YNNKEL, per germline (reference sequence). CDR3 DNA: TGTGCCAGCACCCTTTCTTACACAGATACGCAGTATTTT. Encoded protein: CASTLSYTDTQYF.

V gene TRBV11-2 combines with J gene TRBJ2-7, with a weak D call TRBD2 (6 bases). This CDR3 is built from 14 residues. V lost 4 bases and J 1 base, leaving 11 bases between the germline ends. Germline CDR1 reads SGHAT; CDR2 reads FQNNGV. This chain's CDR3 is CASSSTRGSYEQYF. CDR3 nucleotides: TGTGCCAGCAGCTCAACGCGGGGTTCCTACGAGCAGTACTTC.

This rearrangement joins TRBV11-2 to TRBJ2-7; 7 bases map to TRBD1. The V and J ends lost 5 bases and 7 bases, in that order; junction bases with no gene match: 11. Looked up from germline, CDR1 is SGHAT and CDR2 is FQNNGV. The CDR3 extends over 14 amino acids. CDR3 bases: TGTGCCAGCAGCAGAACCGACAGGGTCGGGGAGCAGTACTTC. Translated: CASSRTDRVGEQYF.

The CDR3 DNA sequence: TGTGCCAGCAGCTCCCTGACAGGGAAGACTGAAGCTTTCTTT. It translates to CASSSLTGKTEAFF. The rearrangement links TRBV11-2 to TRBJ1-1, with TRBD1 matching over 7 bases. CDR1 is SGHAT and CDR2 is FQNNGV in the germline V gene. CDR3 length: 14 residues. The V and J ends lost 4 bases and 5 bases, in that order; junction bases with no gene match: 7.

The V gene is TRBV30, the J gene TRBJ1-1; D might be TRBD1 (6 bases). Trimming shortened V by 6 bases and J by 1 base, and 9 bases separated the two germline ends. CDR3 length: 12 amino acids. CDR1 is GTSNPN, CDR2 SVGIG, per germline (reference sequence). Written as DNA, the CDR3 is TGTGCCTGCGGGACATCGAACACTGAAGCTTTCTTT. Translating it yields CACGTSNTEAFF.

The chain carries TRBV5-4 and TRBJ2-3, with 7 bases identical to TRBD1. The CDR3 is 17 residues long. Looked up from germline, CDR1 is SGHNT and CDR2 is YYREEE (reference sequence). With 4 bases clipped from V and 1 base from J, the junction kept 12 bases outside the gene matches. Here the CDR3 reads CASSKGTASRGTDTQYF. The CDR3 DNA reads TGTGCCAGCAGCAAAGGGACAGCCTCGCGTGGCACAGATACGCAGTATTTT.

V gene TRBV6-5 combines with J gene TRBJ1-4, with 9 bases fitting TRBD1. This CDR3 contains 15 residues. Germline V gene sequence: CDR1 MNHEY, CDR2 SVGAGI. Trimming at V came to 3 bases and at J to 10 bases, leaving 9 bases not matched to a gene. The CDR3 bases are TGTGCCAGCAGTTATCAACAGGGGGCTCGAGGAAAACTGTTTTTT. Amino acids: CASSYQQGARGKLFF.

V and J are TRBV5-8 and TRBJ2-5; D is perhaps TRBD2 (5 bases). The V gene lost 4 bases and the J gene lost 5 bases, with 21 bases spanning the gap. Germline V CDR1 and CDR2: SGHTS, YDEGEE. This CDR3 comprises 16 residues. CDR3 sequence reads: CASSPRGRAGTETQYF. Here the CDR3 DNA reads TGTGCCAGCAGCCCCAGAGGGCGGGCAGGAACGGAGACCCAGTACTTC.

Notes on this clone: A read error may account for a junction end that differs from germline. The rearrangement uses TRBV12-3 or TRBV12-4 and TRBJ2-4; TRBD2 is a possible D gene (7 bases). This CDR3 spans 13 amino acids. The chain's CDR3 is CASSLGGRIDSNF. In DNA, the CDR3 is TGTGCCAGCAGTTTGGGGGGGCGAATAGATAGTAACTTC.

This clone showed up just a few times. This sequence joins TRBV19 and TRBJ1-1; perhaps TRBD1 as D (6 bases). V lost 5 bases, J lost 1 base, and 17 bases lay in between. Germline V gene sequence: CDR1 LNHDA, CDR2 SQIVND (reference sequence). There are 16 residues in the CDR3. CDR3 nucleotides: TGTGCCAGTAGTTTCCGCGCGACGGGACAGAACACTGAAGCTTTCTTT. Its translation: CASSFRATGQNTEAFF. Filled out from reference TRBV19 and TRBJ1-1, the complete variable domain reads DGGITQSPKYLFRKEGQNVTLSCEQNLNHDAMYWYRQDPGQGLRLIYYSQIVNDFQKGDIAEGYSVSREKKESFPLTVTSAQKNPTAFYLCASSFRATGQNTEAFFGQGTRLTVV.

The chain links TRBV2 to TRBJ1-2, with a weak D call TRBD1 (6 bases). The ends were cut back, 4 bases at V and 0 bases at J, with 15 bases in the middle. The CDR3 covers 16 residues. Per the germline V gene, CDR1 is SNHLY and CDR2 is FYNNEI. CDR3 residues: CASSGEGGGTNYGYTF. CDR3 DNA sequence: TGTGCCAGCAGTGGCGAAGGGGGGGGAACTAACTATGGCTACACCTTC.

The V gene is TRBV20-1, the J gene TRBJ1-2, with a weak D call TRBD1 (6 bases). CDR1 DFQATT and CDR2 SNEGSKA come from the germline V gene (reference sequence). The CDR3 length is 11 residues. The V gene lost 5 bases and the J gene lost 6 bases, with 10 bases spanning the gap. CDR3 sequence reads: CSAWDNDGYTF. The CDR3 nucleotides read TGCAGTGCTTGGGACAACGATGGCTACACCTTC.

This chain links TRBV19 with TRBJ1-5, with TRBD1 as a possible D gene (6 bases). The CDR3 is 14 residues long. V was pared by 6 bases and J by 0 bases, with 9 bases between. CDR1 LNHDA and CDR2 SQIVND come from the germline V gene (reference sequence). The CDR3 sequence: CASRGGGSNQPQHF. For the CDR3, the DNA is TGTGCCAGTAGGGGAGGGGGTAGCAATCAGCCCCAGCATTTT.

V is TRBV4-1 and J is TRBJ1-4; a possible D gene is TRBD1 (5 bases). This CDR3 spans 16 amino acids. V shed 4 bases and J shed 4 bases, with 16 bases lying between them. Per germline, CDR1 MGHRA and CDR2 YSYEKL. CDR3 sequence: CASSRPLDSYNEKLFF. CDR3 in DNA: TGCGCCAGCAGCCGTCCCCTAGACAGTTATAATGAAAAACTGTTTTTT.

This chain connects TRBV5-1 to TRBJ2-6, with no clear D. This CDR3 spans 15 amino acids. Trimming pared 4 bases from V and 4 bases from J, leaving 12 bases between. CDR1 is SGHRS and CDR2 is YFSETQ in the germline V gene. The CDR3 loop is CASSPAATGANVLTF. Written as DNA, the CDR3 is TGCGCCAGCAGCCCCGCGGCTACCGGGGCCAACGTCCTGACTTTC. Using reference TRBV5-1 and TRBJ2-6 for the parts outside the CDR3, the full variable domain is KAGVTQTPRYLIKTRGQQVTLSCSPISGHRSVSWYQQTPGQGLQFLFEYFSETQRNKGNFPGRFSGRQFSNSRSEMNVSTLELGDSALYLCASSPAATGANVLTFGAGSRLTVL.

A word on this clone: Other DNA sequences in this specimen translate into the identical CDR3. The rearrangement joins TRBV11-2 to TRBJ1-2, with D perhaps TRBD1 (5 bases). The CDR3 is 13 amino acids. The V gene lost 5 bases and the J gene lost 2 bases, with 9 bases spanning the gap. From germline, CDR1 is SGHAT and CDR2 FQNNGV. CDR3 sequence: CASSPDRNYGYTF. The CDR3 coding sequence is TGTGCCAGCAGCCCCGACAGAAACTATGGCTACACCTTC.

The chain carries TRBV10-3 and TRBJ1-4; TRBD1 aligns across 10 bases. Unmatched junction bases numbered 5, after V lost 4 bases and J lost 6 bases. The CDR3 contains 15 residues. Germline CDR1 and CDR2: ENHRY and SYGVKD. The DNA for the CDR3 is TGTGCCATCAGTGCTACGGGACAGGGGTATGAAAAACTGTTTTTT. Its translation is CAISATGQGYEKLFF.

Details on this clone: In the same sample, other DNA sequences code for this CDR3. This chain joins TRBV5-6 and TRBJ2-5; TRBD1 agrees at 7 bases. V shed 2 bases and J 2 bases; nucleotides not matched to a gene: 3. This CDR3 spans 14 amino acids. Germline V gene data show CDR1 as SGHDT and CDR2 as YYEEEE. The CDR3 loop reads CASSFRQGQETQYF. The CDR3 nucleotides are TGTGCCAGCAGCTTTAGACAGGGACAAGAGACCCAGTACTTC.

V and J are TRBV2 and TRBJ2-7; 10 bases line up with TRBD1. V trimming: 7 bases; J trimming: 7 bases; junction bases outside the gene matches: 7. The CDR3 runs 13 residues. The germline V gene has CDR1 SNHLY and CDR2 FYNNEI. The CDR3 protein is CASTLGQGREQYF. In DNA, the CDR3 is TGTGCCAGCACCCTGGGACAGGGGAGGGAGCAGTACTTC.

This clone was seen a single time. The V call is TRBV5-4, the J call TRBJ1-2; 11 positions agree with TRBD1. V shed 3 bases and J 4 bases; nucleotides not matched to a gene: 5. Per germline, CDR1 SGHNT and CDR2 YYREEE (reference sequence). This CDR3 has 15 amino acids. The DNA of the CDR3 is TGTGCCAGCAGCTGGCGGGACAGGGGGATCTATGGCTACACCTTC. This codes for CASSWRDRGIYGYTF.

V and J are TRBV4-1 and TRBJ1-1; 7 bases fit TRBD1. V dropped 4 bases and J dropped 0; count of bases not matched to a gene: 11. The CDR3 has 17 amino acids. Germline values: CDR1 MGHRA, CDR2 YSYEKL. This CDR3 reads CASSPAKTGNMNTEAFF. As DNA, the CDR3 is TGCGCCAGCAGCCCGGCTAAGACAGGGAATATGAACACTGAAGCTTTCTTT.

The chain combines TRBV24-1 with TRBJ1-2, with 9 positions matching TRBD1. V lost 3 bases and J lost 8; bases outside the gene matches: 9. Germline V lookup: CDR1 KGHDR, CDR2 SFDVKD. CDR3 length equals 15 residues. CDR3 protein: CATSDPRTGGDGYTF. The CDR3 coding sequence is TGTGCCACCAGTGATCCCAGAACAGGGGGCGACGGCTACACCTTC.

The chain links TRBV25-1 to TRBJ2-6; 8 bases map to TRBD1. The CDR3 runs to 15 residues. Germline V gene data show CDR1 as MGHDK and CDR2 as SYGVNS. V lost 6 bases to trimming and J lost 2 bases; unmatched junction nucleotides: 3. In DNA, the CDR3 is TGTGCCAGCAGCACAGGGGGAACTGGGGCCAACGTCCTGACTTTC. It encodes CASSTGGTGANVLTF.

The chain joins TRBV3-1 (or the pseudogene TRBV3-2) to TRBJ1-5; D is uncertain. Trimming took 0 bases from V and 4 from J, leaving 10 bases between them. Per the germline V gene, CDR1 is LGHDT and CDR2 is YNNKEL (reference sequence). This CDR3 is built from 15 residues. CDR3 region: CASSQDEGGNQPQHF. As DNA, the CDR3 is TGTGCCAGCAGCCAAGATGAGGGTGGAAATCAGCCCCAGCATTTT.

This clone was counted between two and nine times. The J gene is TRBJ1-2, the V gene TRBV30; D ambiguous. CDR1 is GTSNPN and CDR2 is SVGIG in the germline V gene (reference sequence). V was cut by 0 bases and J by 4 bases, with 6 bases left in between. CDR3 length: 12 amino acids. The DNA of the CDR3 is TGTGCCTGGAGTGTACTCGGCTATGGCTACACCTTC. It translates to CAWSVLGYGYTF.